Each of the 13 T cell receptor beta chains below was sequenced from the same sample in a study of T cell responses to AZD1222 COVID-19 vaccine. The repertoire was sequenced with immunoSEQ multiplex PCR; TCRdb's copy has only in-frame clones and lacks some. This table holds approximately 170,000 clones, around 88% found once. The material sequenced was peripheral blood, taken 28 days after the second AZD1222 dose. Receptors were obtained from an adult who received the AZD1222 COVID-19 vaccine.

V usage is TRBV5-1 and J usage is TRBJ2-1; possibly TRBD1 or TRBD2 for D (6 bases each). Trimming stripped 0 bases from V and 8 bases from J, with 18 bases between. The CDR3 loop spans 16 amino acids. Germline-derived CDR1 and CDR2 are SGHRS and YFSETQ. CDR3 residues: CASSLAIGGFVYEQFF. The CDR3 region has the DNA TGCGCCAGCAGCTTGGCCATAGGGGGGTTCGTATATGAGCAGTTCTTC.

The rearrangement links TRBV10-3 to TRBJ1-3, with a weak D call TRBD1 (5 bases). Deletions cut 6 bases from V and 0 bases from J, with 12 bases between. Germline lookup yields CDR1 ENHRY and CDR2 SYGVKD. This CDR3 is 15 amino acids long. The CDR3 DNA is TGTGCCATCAGGCCCACCGGGACCTCTGGAAACACCATATATTTT. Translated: CAIRPTGTSGNTIYF.

CDR3: CASSLTHTSGVTDTQYF. The CDR3 DNA sequence: TGTGCCAGCAGCCTCACCCACACAAGCGGGGTCACAGATACGCAGTATTTT. V gene TRBV7-2 combines with J gene TRBJ2-3; 7 positions match TRBD2. The junction had 13 bases not matched to a gene; V was cut back by 5 bases and J by 2 bases. The CDR3 extends over 17 amino acids. Looked up from germline, CDR1 is SGHTA and CDR2 is FQGNSA.

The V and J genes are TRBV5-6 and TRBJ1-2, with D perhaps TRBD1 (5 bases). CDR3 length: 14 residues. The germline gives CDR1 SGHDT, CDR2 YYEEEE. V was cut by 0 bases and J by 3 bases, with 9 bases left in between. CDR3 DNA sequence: TGTGCCAGCAGCTTGGGCAGGGAAGACTATGGCTACACCTTC. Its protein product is CASSLGREDYGYTF.

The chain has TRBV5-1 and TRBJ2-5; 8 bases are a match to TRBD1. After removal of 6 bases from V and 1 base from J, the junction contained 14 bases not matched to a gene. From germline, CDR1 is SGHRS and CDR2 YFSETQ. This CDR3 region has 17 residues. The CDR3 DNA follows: TGCGCCAGCATCAAGGGTGAACAGGGGGGTTTCCAAGAGACCCAGTACTTC. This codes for CASIKGEQGGFQETQYF.

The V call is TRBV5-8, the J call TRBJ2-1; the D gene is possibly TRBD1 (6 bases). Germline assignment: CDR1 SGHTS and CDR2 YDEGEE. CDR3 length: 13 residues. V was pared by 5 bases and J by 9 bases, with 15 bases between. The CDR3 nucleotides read TGTGCCAGCAGGGTAACAGGGTTGAGTGAGCAGTTCTTC. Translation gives CASRVTGLSEQFF.

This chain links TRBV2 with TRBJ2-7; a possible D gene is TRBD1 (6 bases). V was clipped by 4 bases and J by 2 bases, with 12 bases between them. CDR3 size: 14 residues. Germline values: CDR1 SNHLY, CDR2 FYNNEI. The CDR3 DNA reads TGTGCCAGCAGTGCCAGGGGATTAACCTACGAGCAGTACTTC. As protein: CASSARGLTYEQYF.

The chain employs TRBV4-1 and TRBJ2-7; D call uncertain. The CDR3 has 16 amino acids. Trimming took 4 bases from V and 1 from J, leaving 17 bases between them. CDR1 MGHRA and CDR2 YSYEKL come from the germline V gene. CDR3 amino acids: CASSLHWQTASYEQYF. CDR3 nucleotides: TGCGCCAGCAGCCTCCACTGGCAGACGGCGTCCTACGAGCAGTACTTC.

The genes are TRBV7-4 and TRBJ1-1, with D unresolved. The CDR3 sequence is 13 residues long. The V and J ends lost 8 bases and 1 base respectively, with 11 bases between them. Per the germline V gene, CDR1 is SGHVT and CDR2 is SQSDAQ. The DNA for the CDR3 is TGTGCCAGCCCTTCTGACCCGAACACTGAAGCTTTCTTT. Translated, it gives CASPSDPNTEAFF.

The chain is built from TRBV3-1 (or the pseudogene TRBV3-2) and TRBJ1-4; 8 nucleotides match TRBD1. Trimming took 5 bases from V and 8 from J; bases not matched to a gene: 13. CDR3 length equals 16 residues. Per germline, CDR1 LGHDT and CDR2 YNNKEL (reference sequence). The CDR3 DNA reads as TGTGCCAGCAGCTACTCAACAGGGGGGCTAAAGGAAAAACTGTTTTTT. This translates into CASSYSTGGLKEKLFF.

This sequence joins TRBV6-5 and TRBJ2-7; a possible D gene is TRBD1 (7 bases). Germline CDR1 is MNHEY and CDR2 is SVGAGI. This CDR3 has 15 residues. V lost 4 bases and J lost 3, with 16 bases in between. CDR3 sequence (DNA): TGTGCCAGCAGTTTTGAGGGCAGGGGGGACTACGAGCAGTACTTC. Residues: CASSFEGRGDYEQYF.

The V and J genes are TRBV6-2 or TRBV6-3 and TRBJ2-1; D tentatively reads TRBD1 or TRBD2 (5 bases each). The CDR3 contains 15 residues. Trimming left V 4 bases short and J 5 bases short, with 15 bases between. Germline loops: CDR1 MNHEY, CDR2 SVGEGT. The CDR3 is CASSSWGEGHNEQFF. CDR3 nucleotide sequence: TGTGCCAGCAGTTCTTGGGGAGAGGGACACAATGAGCAGTTCTTC.

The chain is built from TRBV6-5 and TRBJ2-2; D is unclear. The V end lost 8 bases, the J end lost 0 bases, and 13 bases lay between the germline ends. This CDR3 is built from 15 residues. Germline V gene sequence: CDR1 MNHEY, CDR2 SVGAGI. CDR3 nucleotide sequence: TGTGCCAGCGGAAGGACGGTTACGAACACCGGGGAGCTGTTTTTT. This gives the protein CASGRTVTNTGELFF.